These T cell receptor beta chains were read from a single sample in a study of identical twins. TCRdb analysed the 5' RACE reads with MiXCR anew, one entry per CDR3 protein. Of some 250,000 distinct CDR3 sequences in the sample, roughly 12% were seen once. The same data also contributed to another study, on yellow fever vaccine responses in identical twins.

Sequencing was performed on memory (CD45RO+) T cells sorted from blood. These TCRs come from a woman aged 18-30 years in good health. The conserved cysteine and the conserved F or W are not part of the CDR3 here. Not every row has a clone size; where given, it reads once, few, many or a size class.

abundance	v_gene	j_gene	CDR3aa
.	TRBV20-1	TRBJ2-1	SAGGGAAYNEQF
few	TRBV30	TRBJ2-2	AWRADRSNTGELF
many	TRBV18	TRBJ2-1	ASSPENEQF
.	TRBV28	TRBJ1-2	ASTGNYGYT
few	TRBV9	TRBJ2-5	ASSVRDTGISETQY
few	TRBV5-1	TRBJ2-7	ASSRAREDSYEQY
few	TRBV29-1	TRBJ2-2	SVEQPTGGKWELF
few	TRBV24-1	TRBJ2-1	ATSDSTAGLKQF
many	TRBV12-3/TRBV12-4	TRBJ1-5	ASNGGSHQPQH
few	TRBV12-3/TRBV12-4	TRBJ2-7	ASSLPGEQGGQY
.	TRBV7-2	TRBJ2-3	ASSLADSQY
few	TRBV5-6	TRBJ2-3	ASSLENVWGATDTQY
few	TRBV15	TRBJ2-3	ATSRLAGGRTDTQY